A single sample is the source of the 29 T cell receptor beta chains below, sequenced in a study of blood T cell repertoires in COVID-19. Method: immunoSEQ multiplex PCR; TCRdb's copy keeps in-frame clones and lacks some. The sample shows over 250,000 clones, approximately 91% of them seen only once. Sequences were obtained from PBMCs or T cells enriched from blood (not recorded which). The receptors were gathered from a woman in her 30s who had recovered from COVID-19.

The genes are TRBV5-4 and TRBJ2-7, with TRBD2 matching 9 bases. CDR1 is SGHNT and CDR2 is YYREEE in the germline V gene (reference sequence). The V and J ends lost 5 bases and 2 bases, in that order; junction bases with no gene match: 8. This CDR3 region has 15 residues. CDR3 loop: CASSPASGAPYEQYF. The CDR3 coding sequence is TGTGCCAGCAGTCCTGCTAGCGGGGCCCCCTACGAGCAGTACTTC.

The V and J genes are TRBV7-2 and TRBJ2-6, with D perhaps TRBD1 (6 bases). With 5 bases removed from V and 1 base from J, the gap between germline ends came to 9 bases. The germline CDR1 and CDR2 sequences are SGHTA and FQGNSA. There are 15 residues in the CDR3. The CDR3 sequence: CASSPRGSGANVLTF. The CDR3 region has the DNA TGTGCCAGCAGCCCCAGGGGTTCTGGGGCCAACGTCCTGACTTTC.

Here the CDR3 DNA reads TGTGCCAGCTCTGGGGCGTCGTTGGCTAACTATGGCTACACCTTC. The encoded protein is CASSGASLANYGYTF. The chain recombines TRBV28 with TRBJ1-2; D perhaps matches TRBD1 (5 bases). The V and J ends lost 8 bases and 0 bases respectively, with 16 bases between them. This CDR3 has 15 amino acids. CDR1 is MDHEN, CDR2 SYDVKM, per germline.

The chain links TRBV3-1 (or the pseudogene TRBV3-2) to TRBJ2-1; TRBD1 is a possible D gene (5 bases). Trimming shortened V by 3 bases and J by 4 bases, and 7 bases separated the two germline ends. The CDR3 extends over 13 amino acids. The germline CDR1 and CDR2 sequences are LGHDT and YNNKEL (reference sequence). CDR3 amino acids: CASSHGHYNEQFF. The CDR3 DNA follows: TGTGCCAGCAGCCACGGACATTACAATGAGCAGTTCTTC.

The chain employs TRBV7-2 and TRBJ2-1; 8 bases are shared with TRBD2. V lost 3 bases, J lost 0 bases, and 4 bases stayed unmatched. Germline values: CDR1 SGHTA, CDR2 FQGNSA. The CDR3 totals 16 residues. The CDR3 bases are TGTGCCAGCAGCTTGGGGACTAGGAGCTCCTACAATGAGCAGTTCTTC. Its protein is CASSLGTRSSYNEQFF.

This chain links TRBV28 with TRBJ1-3; no definite D call. Trimming left V 4 bases short and J 0 bases short, with 7 bases between. CDR3 length: 14 amino acids. Per germline, CDR1 MDHEN and CDR2 SYDVKM. CDR3 nucleotides: TGTGCCAGCAGTTCCCAGGTCTCTGGAAACACCATATATTTT. Its translation: CASSSQVSGNTIYF.

The V and J genes are TRBV7-9 and TRBJ1-6, with 7 bases aligning to TRBD1. CDR3 length: 13 residues. V lost 5 bases to trimming and J lost 9 bases; unmatched junction nucleotides: 4. The germline gives CDR1 SEHNR, CDR2 FQNEAQ (reference sequence). The DNA for the CDR3 is TGTGCCAGCAGCGAGGGACAGTCTTCACCCCTCCACTTT. Translating gives CASSEGQSSPLHF.

The chain has TRBV4-2 and TRBJ2-7, with 12 bases identical to TRBD2. With 1 base clipped from V and 2 bases from J, the junction kept 3 bases outside the gene matches. Germline-derived CDR1 and CDR2 are LGHNA and YNFKEQ. There are 16 residues in the CDR3. The CDR3 DNA reads as TGTGCCAGCAGCCAAGTGACTAGCGGGAGAGCCTACGAGCAGTACTTC. This translates into CASSQVTSGRAYEQYF.

The chain carries TRBV13 and TRBJ1-2, with 8 bases aligning to TRBD1. The V gene end was trimmed by 5 bases and the J gene end by 5 bases; junction bases not matched to a gene: 7. Germline V CDR1 and CDR2: PRHDT, FYEKMQ (reference sequence). This CDR3 has 14 amino acids. The CDR3 region is CASSTGQGSYGYTF. CDR3 DNA: TGTGCCAGCAGCACCGGACAGGGATCATATGGCTACACCTTC.

In this sample, this clone turned up a few times. This chain connects TRBV7-6 to TRBJ1-4; D perhaps matches TRBD1 (5 bases). CDR3 length: 15 residues. Germline V lookup: CDR1 SGHVS, CDR2 FNYEAQ. Trimming cost V 5 bases and J 4 bases, with 14 bases left between them. The chain's CDR3 is CASSTGQGNNEKLFF. The CDR3 bases are TGTGCCAGCAGCACCGGGCAGGGAAATAATGAAAAACTGTTTTTT.

CDR3 nucleotides: TGTGCCAGCAGCTTAGCGCGAAGTTACAATGAGCAGTTCTTC. This encodes CASSLARSYNEQFF. This chain uses TRBV11-1 with TRBJ2-1; D gene unclear. The CDR3 totals 14 residues. Germline V gives CDR1 SGHAT, CDR2 FQDESV (reference sequence). V lost 0 bases and J lost 4, with 7 bases in between.

The V and J genes are TRBV27 and TRBJ1-2, with 9 bases lining up with TRBD1. The CDR3 contains 13 residues. V lost 8 bases and J lost 4; bases outside the gene matches: 5. Germline V gene sequence: CDR1 MNHEY, CDR2 SMNVEV (reference sequence). CDR3 loop: CASRTGGGYGYTF. CDR3 DNA sequence: TGTGCCAGCCGAACAGGGGGCGGCTATGGCTACACCTTC.

The chain couples TRBV6-5 to TRBJ1-2; D remains unclear. Trimming left V 6 bases short and J 3 bases short, with 8 bases between. Germline loops: CDR1 MNHEY, CDR2 SVGAGI. The length of the CDR3 is 12 residues. CDR3 coding DNA: TGTGCCAGCAGGAGAGGAGACTATGGCTACACCTTC. Translating it yields CASRRGDYGYTF.

The CDR3 sequence: CAWSVTNSGNTIYF. As DNA, the CDR3 is TGTGCCTGGAGTGTGACAAACTCTGGAAACACCATATATTTT. The chain carries TRBV30 and TRBJ1-3; no definite D call. This CDR3 spans 14 amino acids. Germline CDR1 and CDR2: GTSNPN and SVGIG (reference sequence). V lost 0 bases and J lost 0, with 6 bases in between.

The chain links TRBV7-3 to TRBJ1-5; D is unclear. The CDR3 runs to 16 residues. CDR1 and CDR2 (germline): SGHTA, FQGTGA. Trimming took 4 bases from V and 3 from J, leaving 16 bases between them. CDR3 sequence: CASSSPLRQVNQPQHF. The DNA of the CDR3 is TGTGCCAGCAGCTCCCCGCTTCGACAAGTCAATCAGCCCCAGCATTTT. Looking up the rest from reference TRBV7-3 and TRBJ1-5 gives the full variable domain: GAGVSQTPSNKVTEKGKYVELRCDPISGHTALYWYRQSLGQGPEFLIYFQGTGAADDSGLPNDRFFAVRPEGSVSTLKIQRTERGDSAVYLCASSSPLRQVNQPQHFGDGTRLSIL.

This clone came up a few times. The chain links TRBV6-2 or TRBV6-3 to TRBJ2-2; TRBD1 aligns across 8 bases. Losses at the gene ends were 5 bases for V and 15 bases for J; bases not matched to a gene: 8. CDR3 length: 12 residues. In germline, CDR1 is MNHEY, CDR2 SVGEGT. CDR3: CASSQGQGRVFF. The CDR3 nucleotides are TGTGCCAGCAGTCAAGGACAGGGAAGGGTGTTTTTT.

The chain couples TRBV7-9 to TRBJ2-7, with D hard to call. This CDR3 is built from 11 residues. Per the germline V gene, CDR1 is SEHNR and CDR2 is FQNEAQ (reference sequence). Trimming took off 4 bases at V and 3 bases at J, with 4 bases between the two ends. The CDR3 DNA reads TGTGCCAGCAGCTCCTTCTACGAGCAGTACTTC. Translation gives CASSSFYEQYF. Variable domain in full (rest from reference TRBV7-9 and TRBJ2-7): DTGVSQNPRHKITKRGQNVTFRCDPISEHNRLYWYRQTLGQGPEFLTYFQNEAQLEKSRLLSDRFSAERPKGSFSTLEIQRTEQGDSAMYLCASSSFYEQYFGPGTRLTVT.

The CDR3 protein is CASSRSGTYYNEQFF. DNA for the CDR3: TGTGCCAGCAGCCGGAGCGGGACGTACTACAATGAGCAGTTCTTC. This chain joins TRBV14 and TRBJ2-1; 7 nucleotides agree with TRBD2. With V trimmed by 4 bases and J by 3 bases, 6 bases remained unmatched. The germline V gene encodes CDR1 SGHDN and CDR2 FVKESK. The CDR3 runs 15 residues.

The J gene is TRBJ1-2, the V gene TRBV2; 7 bases are a match to TRBD1. Germline CDR1 and CDR2: SNHLY and FYNNEI. The CDR3 extends over 13 amino acids. The ends lost 6 bases at V and 4 bases at J; junction bases unmatched: 5. Here the CDR3 DNA reads TGTGCCAGCAGGGAGACAGGGCTCTATGGCTACACCTTC. Translated, it gives CASRETGLYGYTF.

This sequence joins TRBV29-1 and TRBJ1-2, with D uncertain. V lost 7 bases to trimming and J lost 3 bases, with 9 bases between them. The length of the CDR3 is 11 residues. Germline CDR1 and CDR2: SQVTM and ANQGSEA. Here the CDR3 reads CSGRTDYGYTF. CDR3 sequence (DNA): TGCAGCGGGAGGACGGACTATGGCTACACCTTC.

The chain employs TRBV2 and TRBJ1-2; 7 nucleotides agree with TRBD1. Trimming removed 4 bases from V and 6 bases from J; junction bases left unmatched: 5. This CDR3 region has 13 residues. Germline V lookup: CDR1 SNHLY, CDR2 FYNNEI. The DNA for the CDR3 is TGTGCCAGCAGTGTACAGGGGTTCGATGGCTACACCTTC. It codes for CASSVQGFDGYTF.

Notes on this clone: Germline and junction disagree at one end, which may indicate a read error. The chain carries TRBV7-8 and TRBJ1-4; 11 bases agree with TRBD1. There are 12 residues in the CDR3. Germline CDR1 is SGHVS and CDR2 is FQNEAQ. The CDR3, as DNA: TGTGCCAGCAGCTCCGGTTCGGGACAGGGGGTTTTT. Translation gives CASSSGSGQGVF.

The chain joins TRBV6-2 or TRBV6-3 to TRBJ2-3; possibly TRBD1 for D (6 bases). Germline CDR1 is MNHEY and CDR2 is SVGEGT. The CDR3 spans 15 residues. V was trimmed by 1 base and J by 2 bases, leaving 10 bases between them. This CDR3 reads CASSYWGLNTDTQYF. CDR3 DNA: TGTGCCAGCAGTTACTGGGGGCTAAACACAGATACGCAGTATTTT.

The V gene is TRBV28, the J gene TRBJ1-4; no clear D. From germline, CDR1 is MDHEN and CDR2 SYDVKM. CDR3 size: 16 residues. Trimming stripped 5 bases from V and 5 bases from J, with 18 bases between. CDR3 sequence reads: CASSPLGWRLNEKLFF. In DNA, the CDR3 is TGTGCCAGCAGTCCCCTTGGGTGGAGGCTAAATGAAAAACTGTTTTTT.

The gene calls are TRBV24-1 and TRBJ2-1; D unclear. CDR1 and CDR2 from the germline V gene are KGHDR and SFDVKD. V dropped 2 bases and J dropped 3 bases, with 19 bases sitting between them. This CDR3 has 18 residues. The CDR3 sequence: CATSDSAGYQRNYNEQFF. The CDR3, as DNA: TGTGCCACCAGTGATTCCGCCGGGTACCAGCGAAACTACAATGAGCAGTTCTTC.

V is TRBV7-6 and J is TRBJ2-1, with D uncertain. The germline gives CDR1 SGHVS, CDR2 FNYEAQ. The germline V and J ends were trimmed by 1 base and 7 bases, with 17 bases remaining between them. The CDR3 is 16 amino acids. The CDR3 sequence: CASSLEVGGSFNEQFF. The DNA for the CDR3 is TGTGCCAGCAGCTTAGAGGTCGGCGGAAGCTTTAATGAGCAGTTCTTC.

The chain has TRBV27 and TRBJ2-3, with TRBD2 as a possible D gene (5 bases). The germline V and J ends were trimmed by 2 bases and 7 bases, with 13 bases remaining between them. The length of the CDR3 is 14 residues. Looked up from germline, CDR1 is MNHEY and CDR2 is SMNVEV (reference sequence). The CDR3 DNA reads TGTGCCAGCAGTTTAGCGGGCCTGGGGAATACGCAGTATTTT. It translates to CASSLAGLGNTQYF.

This sequence joins TRBV3-1 (or the pseudogene TRBV3-2) and TRBJ2-5, with D perhaps matching TRBD1 (6 bases). This CDR3 contains 16 residues. The germline gives CDR1 LGHDT, CDR2 YNNKEL (reference sequence). V was pared by 1 base and J by 5 bases, with 17 bases between. The chain's CDR3 is CASSQGNRAGGETQYF. The CDR3 bases are TGTGCCAGCAGCCAAGGAAACAGGGCGGGCGGCGAGACCCAGTACTTC.

The gene calls are TRBV27 and TRBJ1-5, with 7 bases that match TRBD1. Germline CDR1 is MNHEY and CDR2 is SMNVEV (reference sequence). V trimming: 3 bases; J trimming: 4 bases; junction bases outside the gene matches: 3. This CDR3 region has 14 residues. CDR3: CASSFGQANQPQHF. In DNA form, the CDR3 reads TGTGCCAGCAGTTTCGGACAGGCTAATCAGCCCCAGCATTTT.